These 8 T cell receptor beta chains were sequenced from one sample in a study of T-cell reconstitution after alpha-beta-depleted transplantation in children. Construction of the TCRbeta library involved unique molecular identifiers. TCRdb redid the calling of the PCR reads with MiXCR, one entry per CDR3 protein. This sample has about 900,000 distinct CDR3 sequences, with about 29% found just once. The sample here was PBMCs, mostly from graft donor cells, taken 360 days after TCRalphabeta/CD19-depleted stem cell transplant. The receptors derive from a boy under two years old who had a stem cell transplant for SCID, so the T cells may come from the graft donor.

This clonotype was seen once. The chain links TRBV4-2 to TRBJ2-7; D is perhaps TRBD2 (5 bases). Deletions cut 0 bases from V and 4 bases from J, with 13 bases between. Germline-derived CDR1 and CDR2 are LGHNA and YNFKEQ. There are 15 residues in the CDR3. DNA for the CDR3: TGTGCCAGCAGCCAAGACCAGGACTCATATTACGAGCAGTACTTC. It codes for CASSQDQDSYYEQYF.

The rearrangement uses TRBV18 and TRBJ1-2; 10 nucleotides align to TRBD1. The CDR3 sequence is 16 residues long. V gave up 1 base and J gave up 6 bases; unmatched junction bases: 8. Germline CDR1 is KGHSH and CDR2 is LQKENI. The CDR3 spells CASSPRERQGADGYTF. The CDR3 region has the DNA TGTGCCAGCTCACCACGGGAAAGACAGGGGGCCGATGGCTACACCTTC.

The chain joins TRBV7-2 to TRBJ2-3; TRBD2 aligns across 11 bases. Germline CDR1 SGHTA, CDR2 FQGNSA. J lost 0 bases, V lost 5 bases, and 7 bases had no gene match. CDR3 length equals 17 residues. The CDR3 loop is CASSQTLAGVSTDTQYF. The CDR3 bases are TGTGCCAGCAGCCAGACACTAGCGGGGGTTAGCACAGATACGCAGTATTTT.

The V and J genes are TRBV6-1 and TRBJ2-1; no definite D call. Germline-derived CDR1 and CDR2 are MNHNS and SASEGT. There are 14 residues in the CDR3. Trimming cost V 0 bases and J 6 bases, with 9 bases left between them. This CDR3 is CASSEAVLVNEQFF. CDR3 coding DNA: TGTGCCAGCAGTGAAGCGGTACTCGTCAATGAGCAGTTCTTC.

This clonotype was seen only a few times. The chain couples TRBV11-2 to TRBJ2-1; TRBD1 aligns across 9 bases. With 6 bases clipped from V and 7 bases from J, the junction kept 7 bases outside the gene matches. Germline V CDR1 and CDR2: SGHAT, FQNNGV. The CDR3 is 14 amino acids. CDR3 DNA: TGTGCCAGCAGGTCGGACAGGGGCTGGAATGAGCAGTTCTTC. Its protein product is CASRSDRGWNEQFF.

The V and J genes are TRBV25-1 and TRBJ2-5, with D perhaps TRBD1 or TRBD2 (5 bases each). The CDR3 length is 14 residues. Germline V gene data show CDR1 as MGHDK and CDR2 as SYGVNS. Trimming took 1 base from V and 10 from J, leaving 16 bases between them. This CDR3 is CASSEWGTPQDQYF. CDR3 bases: TGTGCCAGCAGTGAATGGGGGACCCCCCAGGACCAGTACTTC.

The chain has TRBV11-2 and TRBJ2-7; D could derive from TRBD1 or TRBD2 (6 bases each). This CDR3 contains 16 residues. Germline assignment: CDR1 SGHAT and CDR2 FQNNGV. V lost 5 bases and J lost 4, with 21 bases in between. CDR3 sequence (DNA): TGTGCCAGCAGCCCGGGAAGGGGGGCCTCCAGGTACGAGCAGTACTTC. It is translated as CASSPGRGASRYEQYF. Variable domain in full (rest from reference TRBV11-2 and TRBJ2-7): EAGVAQSPRYKIIEKRQSVAFWCNPISGHATLYWYQQILGQGPKLLIQFQNNGVVDDSQLPKDRFSAERLKGVDSTLKIQPAKLEDSAVYLCASSPGRGASRYEQYFGPGTRLTVT.

This clonotype has ten or more counts. The genes are TRBV11-2 and TRBJ2-7; possible D gene TRBD1, 6 bases. This CDR3 contains 13 residues. The V gene's germline CDR1 is SGHAT and CDR2 FQNNGV. Trimming removed 5 bases from V and 2 bases from J, with 10 bases in between. This CDR3 reads CASSPGHPYEQYF. The CDR3 DNA reads as TGTGCCAGCAGCCCGGGACACCCCTACGAGCAGTACTTC.